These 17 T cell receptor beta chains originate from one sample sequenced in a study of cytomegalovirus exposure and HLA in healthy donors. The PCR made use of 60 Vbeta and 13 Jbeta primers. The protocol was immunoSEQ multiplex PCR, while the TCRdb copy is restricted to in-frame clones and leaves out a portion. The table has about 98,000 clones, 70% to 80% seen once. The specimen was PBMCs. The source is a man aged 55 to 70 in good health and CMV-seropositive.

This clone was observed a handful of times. The CDR3 coding sequence is TGTGCCAGCAGGGGGGGTCCCGGGGAGCTGTTTTTT. It is translated as CASRGGPGELFF. V usage is TRBV6-5 and J usage is TRBJ2-2; a possible D gene is TRBD2 (6 bases). The CDR3 runs to 12 residues. Trimming cost V 6 bases and J 6 bases, with 8 bases left between them. The germline V gene encodes CDR1 MNHEY and CDR2 SVGAGI.

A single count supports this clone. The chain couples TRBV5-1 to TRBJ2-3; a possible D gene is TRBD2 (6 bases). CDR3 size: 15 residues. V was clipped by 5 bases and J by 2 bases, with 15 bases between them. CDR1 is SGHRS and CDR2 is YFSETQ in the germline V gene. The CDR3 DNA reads TGCGCCAGCAGATCCCTGCGGGGTGTCACAGATACGCAGTATTTT. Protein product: CASRSLRGVTDTQYF.

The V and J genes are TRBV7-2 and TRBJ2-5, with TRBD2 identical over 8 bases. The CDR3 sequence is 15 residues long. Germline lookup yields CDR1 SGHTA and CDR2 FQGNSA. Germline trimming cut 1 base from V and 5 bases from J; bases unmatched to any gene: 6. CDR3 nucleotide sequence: TGTGCCAGCAGCTTAGGTGGACTAGCAAAGGAGACCCAGTACTTC. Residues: CASSLGGLAKETQYF. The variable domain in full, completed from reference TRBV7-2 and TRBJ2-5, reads GAGVSQSPSNKVTEKGKDVELRCDPISGHTALYWYRQSLGQGLEFLIYFQGNSAPDKSGLPSDRFSAERTGGSVSTLTIQRTQQEDSAVYLCASSLGGLAKETQYFGPGTRLLVL.

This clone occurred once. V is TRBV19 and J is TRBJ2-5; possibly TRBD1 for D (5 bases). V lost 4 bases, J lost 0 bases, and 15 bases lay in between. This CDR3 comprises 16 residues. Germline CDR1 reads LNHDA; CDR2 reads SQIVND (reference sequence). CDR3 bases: TGTGCCAGTAGTACGACGCTTTACAGGCACCAAGAGACCCAGTACTTC. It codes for CASSTTLYRHQETQYF. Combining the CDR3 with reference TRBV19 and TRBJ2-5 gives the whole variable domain DGGITQSPKYLFRKEGQNVTLSCEQNLNHDAMYWYRQDPGQGLRLIYYSQIVNDFQKGDIAEGYSVSREKKESFPLTVTSAQKNPTAFYLCASSTTLYRHQETQYFGPGTRLLVL.

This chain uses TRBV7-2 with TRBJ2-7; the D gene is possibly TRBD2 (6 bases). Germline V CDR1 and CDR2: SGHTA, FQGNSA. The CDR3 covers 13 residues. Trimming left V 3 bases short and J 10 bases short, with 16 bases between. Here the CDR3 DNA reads TGTGCCAGCAGCTTGGGGGGACTCCGCGATCAGTACTTC. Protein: CASSLGGLRDQYF.

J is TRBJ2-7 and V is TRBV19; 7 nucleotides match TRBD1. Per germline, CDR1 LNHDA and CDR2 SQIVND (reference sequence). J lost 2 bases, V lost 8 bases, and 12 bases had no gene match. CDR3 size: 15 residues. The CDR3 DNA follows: TGTGCCAGTTGCACAGGGGCCGGCACGCCCTACGAGCAGTACTTC. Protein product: CASCTGAGTPYEQYF.

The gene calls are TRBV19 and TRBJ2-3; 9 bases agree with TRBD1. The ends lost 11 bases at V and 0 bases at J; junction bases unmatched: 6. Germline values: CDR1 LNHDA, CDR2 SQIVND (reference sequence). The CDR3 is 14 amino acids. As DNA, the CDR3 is TGTGCCGGACAGGGGTACCTTAGCACAGATACGCAGTATTTT. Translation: CAGQGYLSTDTQYF.

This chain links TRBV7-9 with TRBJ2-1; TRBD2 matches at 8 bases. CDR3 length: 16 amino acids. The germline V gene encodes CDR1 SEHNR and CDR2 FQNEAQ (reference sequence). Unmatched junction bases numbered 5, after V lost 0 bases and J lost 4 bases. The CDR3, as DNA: TGTGCCAGCAGCTTAGCGATTACTAGCGGTTACAATGAGCAGTTCTTC. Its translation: CASSLAITSGYNEQFF.

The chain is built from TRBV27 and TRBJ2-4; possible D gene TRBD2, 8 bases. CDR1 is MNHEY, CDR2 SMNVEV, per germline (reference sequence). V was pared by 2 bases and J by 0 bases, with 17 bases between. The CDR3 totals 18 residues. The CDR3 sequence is CASSLRGGDRLAKNIQYF. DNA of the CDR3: TGTGCCAGCAGTTTACGGGGGGGGGACAGACTAGCCAAAAACATTCAGTACTTC.

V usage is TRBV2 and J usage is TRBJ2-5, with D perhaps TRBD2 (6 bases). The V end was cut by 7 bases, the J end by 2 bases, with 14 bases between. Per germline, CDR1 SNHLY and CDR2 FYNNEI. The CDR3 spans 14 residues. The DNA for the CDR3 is TGTGCCAGCAATGGGGACTTAGTACAAGAGACCCAGTACTTC. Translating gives CASNGDLVQETQYF. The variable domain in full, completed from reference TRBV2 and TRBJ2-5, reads EPEVTQTPSHQVTQMGQEVILRCVPISNHLYFYWYRQILGQKVEFLVSFYNNEISEKSEIFDDQFSVERPDGSNFTLKIRSTKLEDSAMYFCASNGDLVQETQYFGPGTRLLVL.

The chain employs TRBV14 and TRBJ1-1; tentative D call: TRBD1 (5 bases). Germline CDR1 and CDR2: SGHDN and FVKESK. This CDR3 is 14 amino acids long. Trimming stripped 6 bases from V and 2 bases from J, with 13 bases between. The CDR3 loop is CASRLGLGNTEAFF. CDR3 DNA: TGTGCCAGCAGGCTGGGACTGGGTAACACTGAAGCTTTCTTT. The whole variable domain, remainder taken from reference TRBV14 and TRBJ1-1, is EAGVTQFPSHSVIEKGQTVTLRCDPISGHDNLYWYRRVMGKEIKFLLHFVKESKQDESGMPNNRFLAERTGGTYSTLKVQPAELEDSGVYFCASRLGLGNTEAFFGQGTRLTVV.

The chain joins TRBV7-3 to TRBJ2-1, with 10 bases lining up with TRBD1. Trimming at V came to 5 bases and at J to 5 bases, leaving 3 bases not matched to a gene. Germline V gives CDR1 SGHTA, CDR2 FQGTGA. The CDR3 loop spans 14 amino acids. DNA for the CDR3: TGTGCCAGCAGCAGACAGGGGGCGGACAATGAGCAGTTCTTC. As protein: CASSRQGADNEQFF.

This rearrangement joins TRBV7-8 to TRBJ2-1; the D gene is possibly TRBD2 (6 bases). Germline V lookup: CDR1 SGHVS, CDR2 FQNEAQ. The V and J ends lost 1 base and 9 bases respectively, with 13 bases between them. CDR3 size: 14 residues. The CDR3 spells CASSLVSRGSEQFF. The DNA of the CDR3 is TGTGCCAGCAGCTTAGTTAGTCGGGGGTCTGAGCAGTTCTTC.

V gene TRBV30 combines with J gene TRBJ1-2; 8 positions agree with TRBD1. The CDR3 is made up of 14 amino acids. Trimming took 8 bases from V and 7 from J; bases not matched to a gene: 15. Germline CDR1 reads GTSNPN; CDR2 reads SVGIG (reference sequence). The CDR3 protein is CALIPGQGVFGYTF. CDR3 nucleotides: TGTGCCCTGATCCCCGGACAGGGAGTCTTTGGCTACACCTTC.

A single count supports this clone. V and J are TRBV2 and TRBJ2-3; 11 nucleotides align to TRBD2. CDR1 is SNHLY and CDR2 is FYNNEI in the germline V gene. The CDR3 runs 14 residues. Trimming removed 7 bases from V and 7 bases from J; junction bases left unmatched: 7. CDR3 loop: CASTLAGGHYTQYF. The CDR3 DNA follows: TGTGCCAGCACCTTAGCGGGGGGGCACTATACGCAGTATTTT.

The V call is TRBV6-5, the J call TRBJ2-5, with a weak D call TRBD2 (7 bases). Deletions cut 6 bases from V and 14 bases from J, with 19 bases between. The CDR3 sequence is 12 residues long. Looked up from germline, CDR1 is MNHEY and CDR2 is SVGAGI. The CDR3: CASSGGQSDPYF. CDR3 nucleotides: TGTGCCAGCAGCGGGGGGCAGTCAGATCCCTACTTC.

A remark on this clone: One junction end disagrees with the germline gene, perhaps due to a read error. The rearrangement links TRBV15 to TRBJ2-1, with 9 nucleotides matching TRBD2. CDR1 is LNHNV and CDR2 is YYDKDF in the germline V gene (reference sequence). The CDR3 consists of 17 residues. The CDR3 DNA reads TGTGCCACCAGCAGAGTCCTAGCGGGGAGCTCCTACAATGGGCAGTTCTTC. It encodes CATSRVLAGSSYNGQFF. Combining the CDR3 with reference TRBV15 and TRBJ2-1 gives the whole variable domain DAMVIQNPRYQVTQFGKPVTLSCSQTLNHNVMYWYQQKSSQAPKLLFHYYDKDFNNEADTPDNFQSRRPNTSFCFLDIRSPGLGDTAMYLCATSRVLAGSSYNGQFFGPGTRLTVL.